The 20 T cell receptor beta chains below were found in one sample sequenced in a study of blood T cell repertoires in COVID-19. The protocol was immunoSEQ multiplex PCR, while the TCRdb copy is restricted to in-frame clones and leaves out a portion. The sample lists hundreds of thousands of clones, around 80% occurring once. The specimen sequenced was peripheral blood. The receptors shown here come from a middle-aged woman with active or convalescent COVID-19.

This sequence joins TRBV18 and TRBJ2-1, with 7 bases aligning to TRBD2. The length of the CDR3 is 17 residues. The V segment lost 0 bases and the J segment 0 bases; nucleotides outside the gene matches: 5. The germline gives CDR1 KGHSH, CDR2 LQKENI. In DNA, the CDR3 is TGTGCCAGCTCACCACCGGGGGGGGGTCCCTCCTACAATGAGCAGTTCTTC. It is translated as CASSPPGGGPSYNEQFF.

The genes are TRBV30 and TRBJ1-3, with D hard to call. CDR1 is GTSNPN and CDR2 is SVGIG in the germline V gene (reference sequence). This CDR3 region has 15 residues. The V and J ends lost 7 bases and 0 bases respectively, with 16 bases between them. The CDR3 DNA reads as TGTGCCTTACTCAAGAGCGGGCTCTCTGGAAACACCATATATTTT. It translates to CALLKSGLSGNTIYF. Filled out from reference TRBV30 and TRBJ1-3, the complete variable domain reads SQTIHQWPATLVQPVGSPLSLECTVEGTSNPNLYWYRQAAGRGLQLLFYSVGIGQISSEVPQNLSASRPQDRQFILSSKKLLLSDSGFYLCALLKSGLSGNTIYFGEGSWLTVV.

This clone was observed a handful of times. The CDR3 bases are TGCGCCAGCAGCTTGACAGAGAGCTCTGGGGCCAACGTCCTGACTTTC. Amino acid sequence: CASSLTESSGANVLTF. The chain couples TRBV5-1 to TRBJ2-6; D is undetermined. Germline CDR1 and CDR2: SGHRS and YFSETQ. V lost 1 base, J lost 0 bases, and 8 bases lay in between. The CDR3 is 16 amino acids.

The chain joins TRBV18 to TRBJ1-2; weak D call: TRBD1 (5 bases). The CDR3 is 12 residues long. V was pared by 3 bases and J by 8 bases, with 10 bases between. Germline lookup yields CDR1 KGHSH and CDR2 LQKENI. The CDR3 is CASSPRGGGYTF. CDR3 in DNA: TGTGCCAGCTCACCGCGCGGGGGGGGCTACACCTTC.

V and J are TRBV21-1 and TRBJ1-2; the tabulated D call, TRBD1, remains unverified against the DNA. TRBV21-1 is a documented pseudogene. The CDR3 extends over 17 amino acids. The CDR3 DNA is TGTGCCAGCAGCAAAAAAACCCCCCGAGGACAGGCCTATGGCTACACCTTC. Its translation: CASSKKTPRGQAYGYTF.

The chain couples TRBV7-2 to TRBJ1-5; 7 bases line up with TRBD1. CDR1 and CDR2 (germline): SGHTA, FQGNSA. J lost 6 bases, V lost 3 bases, and 5 bases had no gene match. The CDR3 extends over 14 amino acids. The DNA for the CDR3 is TGTGCCAGCAGCTTGGACAGGTTAGGTCAGCCCCAGCATTTT. This encodes CASSLDRLGQPQHF. Full variable domain (remainder filled in from reference TRBV7-2 and TRBJ1-5): GAGVSQSPSNKVTEKGKDVELRCDPISGHTALYWYRQSLGQGLEFLIYFQGNSAPDKSGLPSDRFSAERTGGSVSTLTIQRTQQEDSAVYLCASSLDRLGQPQHFGDGTRLSIL.

The V call is TRBV5-3, the J call TRBJ2-5, with a possible D match to TRBD2 (5 bases). TRBV5-3 belongs to the ORF category, with a function that is uncertain. V was clipped by 3 bases and J by 3 bases, with 12 bases between them. The length of the CDR3 is 14 residues. The CDR3 sequence: CARSSRALEETQYF. The CDR3 bases are TGTGCCAGAAGCTCGAGGGCACTAGAAGAGACCCAGTACTTC.

The V and J genes are TRBV19 and TRBJ1-2, with no clear D. Germline V lookup: CDR1 LNHDA, CDR2 SQIVND (reference sequence). The CDR3 is 12 amino acids. Trimming removed 5 bases from V and 8 bases from J, with 12 bases in between. As DNA, the CDR3 is TGTGCCAGTAGTTCCGGGGTTATAGGCTACACCTTC. Translated: CASSSGVIGYTF.

V gene TRBV5-1 combines with J gene TRBJ1-5, with no clear D. Looked up from germline, CDR1 is SGHRS and CDR2 is YFSETQ. The CDR3 is 15 amino acids. The V end lost 3 bases, the J end lost 2 bases, and 12 bases lay between the germline ends. The chain's CDR3 is CASSWEPGGNQPQHF. In DNA, the CDR3 is TGCGCCAGCAGCTGGGAACCCGGGGGCAATCAGCCCCAGCATTTT.

The genes are TRBV2 and TRBJ1-2, with unresolved D. V was cut by 3 bases and J by 7 bases, with 21 bases left in between. Germline loops: CDR1 SNHLY, CDR2 FYNNEI. The CDR3 contains 16 residues. CDR3 nucleotide sequence: TGTGCCAGCAGTGAGGCCCGAGTTGGGCTGGCCAGTGGCTACACCTTC. Translating gives CASSEARVGLASGYTF.

This clone showed up just once. The chain recombines TRBV6-5 with TRBJ1-1, with 7 bases that match TRBD1. The CDR3 has 15 residues. Germline CDR1 is MNHEY and CDR2 is SVGAGI. The V segment lost 6 bases and the J segment 4 bases; nucleotides outside the gene matches: 11. CDR3 region: CASRPRGQRLTEAFF. Written as DNA, the CDR3 is TGTGCCAGCAGGCCTAGGGGACAGCGCCTCACTGAAGCTTTCTTT.

J is TRBJ1-6 and V is TRBV6-5; TRBD1 matches 7 bases. CDR1 MNHEY and CDR2 SVGAGI come from the germline V gene. The J segment lost 6 bases and the V segment lost 4 bases, leaving 3 bases of the junction unmatched. This CDR3 comprises 14 residues. The CDR3 region is CASSLGQVNSPLHF. The CDR3 nucleotides read TGTGCCAGCAGTTTAGGACAGGTTAATTCACCCCTCCACTTT.

In its sample, this clone was seen a few times. The V and J genes are TRBV5-1 and TRBJ2-2; D unresolved. The CDR3 loop spans 13 amino acids. The V gene lost 4 bases and the J gene lost 5 bases, with 9 bases spanning the gap. Germline CDR1 and CDR2: SGHRS and YFSETQ. The CDR3 reads CASSPTSTGELFF. CDR3 nucleotides: TGCGCCAGCAGCCCGACAAGTACCGGGGAGCTGTTTTTT.

The chain recombines TRBV7-6 with TRBJ1-3, with D perhaps matching TRBD1 (5 bases). With 5 bases removed from V and 1 base from J, the gap between germline ends came to 27 bases. Germline V gives CDR1 SGHVS, CDR2 FNYEAQ. This CDR3 is built from 20 residues. CDR3 sequence (DNA): TGTGCCAGCAGCGACACAGGCGGGGCAGCCGCATATAGTTCTGGAAACACCATATATTTT. Residues: CASSDTGGAAAYSSGNTIYF.

The V call is TRBV5-4, the J call TRBJ2-5; TRBD1 aligns across 9 bases. CDR3 size: 16 residues. Germline loops: CDR1 SGHNT, CDR2 YYREEE (reference sequence). V shed 4 bases and J 6 bases; nucleotides not matched to a gene: 13. The CDR3: CASSHAGTGGWKTQYF. The CDR3 coding sequence is TGTGCCAGCAGCCACGCCGGTACAGGGGGCTGGAAGACCCAGTACTTC.

The V gene is TRBV7-2, the J gene TRBJ1-2; possible D gene TRBD1, 6 bases. Germline CDR1 is SGHTA and CDR2 is FQGNSA. The V gene lost 6 bases and the J gene lost 4 bases, with 15 bases spanning the gap. This CDR3 comprises 14 residues. In DNA form, the CDR3 reads TGTGCCAGCAGGATAGGGGGGGACCTCTATGGCTACACCTTC. This encodes CASRIGGDLYGYTF.

The gene calls are TRBV11-2 and TRBJ2-7; maybe TRBD1 (6 bases). The CDR3 has 14 amino acids. The germline V gene has CDR1 SGHAT and CDR2 FQNNGV. V was clipped by 3 bases and J by 0 bases, with 9 bases between them. The chain's CDR3 is CASSFGQLSYEQYV. CDR3 in DNA: TGTGCCAGCAGCTTTGGACAGCTCTCCTACGAGCAGTACGTC.

The chain couples TRBV5-1 to TRBJ1-3; a weak D match, TRBD1 (5 bases). Germline-derived CDR1 and CDR2 are SGHRS and YFSETQ. The CDR3 contains 17 residues. Trimming left V 0 bases short and J 2 bases short, with 15 bases between. The CDR3 nucleotides read TGCGCCAGCAGCTTGGTCGGGGGGTCCTCCCCTGGAAACACCATATATTTT. Its protein product is CASSLVGGSSPGNTIYF.

The rearrangement links TRBV19 to TRBJ1-2; TRBD1 agrees at 8 bases. The CDR3 is made up of 15 amino acids. The V segment lost 4 bases and the J segment 8 bases; nucleotides outside the gene matches: 12. The germline gives CDR1 LNHDA, CDR2 SQIVND (reference sequence). For the CDR3, the DNA is TGTGCCAGTAGTACCACTCCCGGGACAGGAAGCGGCTACACCTTC. Translation: CASSTTPGTGSGYTF. Based on the CDR3 plus reference TRBV19 and TRBJ1-2, the full variable domain is DGGITQSPKYLFRKEGQNVTLSCEQNLNHDAMYWYRQDPGQGLRLIYYSQIVNDFQKGDIAEGYSVSREKKESFPLTVTSAQKNPTAFYLCASSTTPGTGSGYTFGSGTRLTVV.

This chain links TRBV5-6 with TRBJ1-3; tentatively, D is TRBD1 (6 bases). V lost 2 bases, J lost 3 bases, and 12 bases lay in between. CDR1 is SGHDT and CDR2 is YYEEEE in the germline V gene. The CDR3 contains 15 residues. The CDR3 spells CASSFVRGVGNTIYF. The CDR3 coding sequence is TGTGCCAGCAGCTTTGTCAGGGGAGTTGGAAACACCATATATTTT. Variable domain in full (rest from reference TRBV5-6 and TRBJ1-3): DAGVTQSPTHLIKTRGQQVTLRCSPKSGHDTVSWYQQALGQGPQFIFQYYEEEERQRGNFPDRFSGHQFPNYSSELNVNALLLGDSALYLCASSFVRGVGNTIYFGEGSWLTVV.